A single sample gave rise to the 5 T cell receptor beta chains below, sequenced in a study of beta chain features in type 1 diabetes. Expressed TCRB transcripts got sequenced, as all isolated RNA was reverse transcribed. Clones were sequenced by immunoSEQ multiplex PCR, and TCRdb holds only the in-frame ones, with some missing. The table includes around 600,000 clones, roughly 12% detected once. Regarding the study as a whole: In all four CD4+ subsets, TCRB CDR3 length was significantly, moderately reduced in type 1 diabetes.

No antigens are known for them. Sequencing was performed on naive CD4+ T cells from blood. Receptor source: a young man with type 1 diabetes.

This clone has just a few counts. The rearrangement links TRBV7-2 to TRBJ2-7; D uncertain. The germline CDR1 and CDR2 sequences are SGHTA and FQGNSA. Trimming removed 2 bases at V and 2 bases at J, with 13 bases between. The CDR3 is 15 residues long. CDR3: CASSLYVAGPYEQYF. The CDR3 nucleotides are TGTGCCAGCAGCTTATACGTCGCAGGACCCTACGAGCAGTACTTC.

The CDR3 spells CASSLGTRSPYEQYF. In DNA, the CDR3 is TGTGCCAGCAGCTTGGGAACTCGGTCCCCCTACGAGCAGTACTTC. The chain uses TRBV7-2 and TRBJ2-7, with D unclear. The CDR3 is 15 amino acids. In germline, CDR1 is SGHTA, CDR2 FQGNSA. V dropped 3 bases and J dropped 2 bases, with 14 bases sitting between them.

The chain links TRBV28 to TRBJ1-3, with no clear D. Germline CDR1 is MDHEN and CDR2 is SYDVKM. This CDR3 has 15 amino acids. Trimming pared 3 bases from V and 4 bases from J, leaving 13 bases between. The CDR3 region has the DNA TGTGCCAGCAGTTTCTCACGGGTCCCAGGAAACACCATATATTTT. Translation gives CASSFSRVPGNTIYF.

This clone appeared a few times. The rearrangement links TRBV7-2 to TRBJ2-3, with D perhaps TRBD1 (7 bases). V was clipped by 1 base and J by 5 bases, with 10 bases between them. The CDR3 runs to 14 residues. Germline CDR1 SGHTA, CDR2 FQGNSA. The chain's CDR3 is CASSLVQGGDTQYF. DNA for the CDR3: TGTGCCAGCAGCTTAGTGCAGGGGGGAGATACGCAGTATTTT.

This clone occurred a few times. The chain combines TRBV4-1 with TRBJ1-2, with 9 bases aligning to TRBD1. The germline CDR1 and CDR2 sequences are MGHRA and YSYEKL. Trimming at V came to 0 bases and at J to 8 bases, leaving 7 bases not matched to a gene. CDR3 length: 15 amino acids. This CDR3 is CASSQDPGTGNGYTF. Here the CDR3 DNA reads TGCGCCAGCAGCCAAGACCCCGGGACAGGGAACGGCTACACCTTC.